This TCR beta chain was sequenced during a study of cytomegalovirus exposure and HLA in healthy donors. General study findings and limits: Reported findings show TCR beta sequences accurately forecast HLA-A and HLA-B alleles in most subjects. Previous analysis showed most TCR beta V segments were productive about 87% or about 30% of the time. Presence/absence results assume similar sequencing depth per donor, which may not hold.

The primer mix had 60 Vbeta and 13 Jbeta primers. Sequenced by immunoSEQ multiplex PCR; TCRdb stores in-frame clones only, minus some. The table lists 90,000 to 150,000 clones, 80% to 90% of them singletons. V was clipped by 1 base and J by 3 bases, with 13 bases between them. Germline-derived CDR1 and CDR2 are SGHTA and FQGNSA. There are 16 residues in the CDR3. This clone was recorded a few times. Its antigen is not identified. The receptor was isolated from a man aged 35-49 years in good health and CMV-seronegative. The sample was PBMCs. V gene TRBV7-2 combines with J gene TRBJ1-5; D is unresolved. The CDR3, as DNA: TGTGCCAGCAGCTTAGATGCAGGCAGGCTCAATCAGCCCCAGCATTTT. As protein: CASSLDAGRLNQPQHF.